The clone carrying this T cell receptor (beta chain) was counted a few times. CDR3 size: 11 residues. Trimming took 4 bases from V and 3 from J, leaving 3 bases between them. The data were obtained in a study of blood T cell repertoires in COVID-19. Per the original data handling: Counts of nucleated cells, estimated from reference gene primer amplification, were obtained. Profiled with immunoSEQ multiplex PCR; TCRdb holds only in-frame clones, not every one. V and J calls and clone size come straight from that table; D and trimming were deduced from the DNA. The data contain about 160,000 clones, over 70% of them singletons.

The TCR sequence derives from a woman in her 40s with acute COVID-19. The chain carries TRBV12-3 or TRBV12-4 and TRBJ2-5; D remains ambiguous. Sequencing was carried out using PBMCs or T cells enriched from blood (not recorded which). The CDR3 DNA follows: TGTGCCAGCAGTTCCGAAGAGACCCAGTACTTC. The encoded protein is CASSSEETQYF.